The T cell receptor beta chain under discussion was sequenced for a study of blood T cell repertoires in COVID-19. Turning to the study itself: Italy, Spain and the United States were the sources of the convalescent and acute COVID-19 samples. T cells, B-cell-depleted T cells, or PBMCs provided the cDNA or gDNA that served as material.

With 2 bases clipped from V and 8 bases from J, the junction kept 5 bases outside the gene matches. Germline V CDR1 and CDR2: SGDLS, YYNGEE. This CDR3 comprises 15 residues. Authors' data handling: Counts of nucleated cells, estimated from reference gene primer amplification, were obtained. Libraries were prepared by immunoSEQ multiplex PCR; TCRdb keeps only in-frame clonotypes and omits some of them. V and J calls and clone size are as listed in that table; D and trimming were resolved from the DNA. The sample consists of about 140,000 clones, more than 80% of them appearing once. The sequenced sample was peripheral blood. The receptor's source is a human donor in a cohort sampled during active COVID-19. This chain connects TRBV9 to TRBJ2-1; 12 nucleotides align to TRBD2. As DNA, the CDR3 is TGTGCCAGCAGCGTCCGACTAGCGGGAGTCTATGAGCAGTTCTTC. Its protein product is CASSVRLAGVYEQFF.